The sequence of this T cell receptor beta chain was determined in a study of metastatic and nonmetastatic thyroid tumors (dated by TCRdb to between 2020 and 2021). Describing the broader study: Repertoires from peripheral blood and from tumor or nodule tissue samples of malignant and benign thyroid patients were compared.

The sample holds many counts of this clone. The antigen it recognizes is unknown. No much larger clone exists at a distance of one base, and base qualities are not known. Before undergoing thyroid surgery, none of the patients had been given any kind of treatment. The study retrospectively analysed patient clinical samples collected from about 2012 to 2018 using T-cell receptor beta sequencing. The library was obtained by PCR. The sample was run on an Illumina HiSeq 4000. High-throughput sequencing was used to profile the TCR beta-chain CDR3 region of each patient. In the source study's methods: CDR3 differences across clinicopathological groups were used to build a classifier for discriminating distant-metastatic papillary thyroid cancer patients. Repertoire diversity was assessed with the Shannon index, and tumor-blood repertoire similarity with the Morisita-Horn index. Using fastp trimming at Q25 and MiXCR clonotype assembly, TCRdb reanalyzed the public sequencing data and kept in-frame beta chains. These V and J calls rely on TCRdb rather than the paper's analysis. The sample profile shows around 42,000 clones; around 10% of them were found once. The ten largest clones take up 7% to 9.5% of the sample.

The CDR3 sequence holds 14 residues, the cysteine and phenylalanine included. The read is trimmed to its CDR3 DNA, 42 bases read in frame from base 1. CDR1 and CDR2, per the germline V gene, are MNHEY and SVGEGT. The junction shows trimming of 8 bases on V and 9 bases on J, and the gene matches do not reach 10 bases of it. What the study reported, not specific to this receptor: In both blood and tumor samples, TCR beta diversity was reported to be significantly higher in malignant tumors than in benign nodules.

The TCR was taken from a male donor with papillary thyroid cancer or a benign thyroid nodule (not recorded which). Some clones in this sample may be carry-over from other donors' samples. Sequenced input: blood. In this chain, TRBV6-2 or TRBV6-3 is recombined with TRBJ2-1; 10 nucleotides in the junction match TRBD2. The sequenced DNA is TGTGCCAGCTTTCGAGCGGGAGGGGCGGGTGAGCAGTTCTTC. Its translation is CASFRAGGAGEQFF.